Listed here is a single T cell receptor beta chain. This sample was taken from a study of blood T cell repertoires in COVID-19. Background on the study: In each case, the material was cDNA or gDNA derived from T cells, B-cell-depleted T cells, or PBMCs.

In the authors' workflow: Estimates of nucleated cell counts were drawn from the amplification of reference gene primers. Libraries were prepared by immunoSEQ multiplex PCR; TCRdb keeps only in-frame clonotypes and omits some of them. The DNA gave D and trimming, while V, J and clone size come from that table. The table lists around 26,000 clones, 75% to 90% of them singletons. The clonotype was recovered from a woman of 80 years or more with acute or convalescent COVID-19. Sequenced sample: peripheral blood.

The chain's CDR3 is CASSPGNQPQHF. In DNA form, the CDR3 reads TGTGCCAGCTCACCGGGGAATCAGCCCCAGCATTTT. This chain connects TRBV28 to TRBJ1-5; no definite D call. CDR1 and CDR2 from the germline V gene are MDHEN and SYDVKM. Trimming removed 8 bases from V and 4 bases from J, with 9 bases in between. This CDR3 spans 12 amino acids.